This TCR beta chain was sequenced for a study of blood T cell repertoires in COVID-19. Background on the study: From T cells, B-cell-depleted T cells, or PBMCs came the material, which was cDNA or gDNA.

Original processing methods: From reference gene primer amplification, estimates of nucleated cell counts were derived. Clones were read by immunoSEQ multiplex PCR, and TCRdb kept only the in-frame ones, dropping some. From that table come the V and J calls and clone size; the DNA was used to work out D and trimming. This sample has 280,000 or so clones, with roughly 90% found just once. The CDR3 has 17 amino acids. Germline V gives CDR1 MNHEY, CDR2 SVGEGT. V trimming: 4 bases; J trimming: 0 bases; junction bases outside the gene matches: 6. This clonotype was sampled from a woman younger than 30 with acute COVID-19. The chain recombines TRBV6-2 or TRBV6-3 with TRBJ2-5; 12 bases line up with TRBD2. Sequenced sample: PBMCs or T cells enriched from blood (not recorded which). The CDR3 reads CASSLGLAGGYQETQYF. Written as DNA, the CDR3 is TGTGCCAGCAGTTTAGGGCTAGCGGGAGGGTACCAAGAGACCCAGTACTTC.